The next 13 T cell receptor beta chains were all read from a single sample in a study of cytotoxic CD8 clonotypes in ibrutinib-treated CLL. TCRdb's copy holds only in-frame clones and misses some; the assay was immunoSEQ multiplex PCR. The sample shows around 77,000 clones, around 84% of them seen only once. Sequencing was performed on PBMCs, taken at disease progression, from a patient treated with ibrutinib. The receptor set was obtained from a human donor with chronic lymphocytic leukemia.

This clone was observed a single time. V is TRBV27 and J is TRBJ2-1; D remains unclear. Trimming left V 6 bases short and J 3 bases short, with 12 bases between. Per germline, CDR1 MNHEY and CDR2 SMNVEV (reference sequence). The CDR3 contains 14 residues. This CDR3 is CASSPTVLYNEQFF. Here the CDR3 DNA reads TGTGCCAGCAGCCCTACAGTGCTCTACAATGAGCAGTTCTTC.

This clone was recorded a few times. V is TRBV29-1 and J is TRBJ1-2; no clear D gene. The CDR3 runs to 13 residues. V lost 4 bases, J lost 2 bases, and 11 bases lay in between. Germline V gene lookup returns CDR1 SQVTM and CDR2 ANQGSEA. The CDR3 bases are TGCAGCGTTGCATTGACGGGGAACTATGGCTACACCTTC. Translating gives CSVALTGNYGYTF.

This chain uses TRBV30 with TRBJ2-3; TRBD2 matches 7 bases. In germline, CDR1 is GTSNPN, CDR2 SVGIG (reference sequence). V dropped 0 bases and J dropped 4; count of bases not matched to a gene: 1. The CDR3 is 13 residues long. The CDR3 nucleotides read TGTGCCTGGAGTGTGGGGGGGGCAGATACGCAGTATTTT. Residues: CAWSVGGADTQYF.

The chain recombines TRBV9 with TRBJ2-5, with a weak D call TRBD1 (5 bases). From germline, CDR1 is SGDLS and CDR2 YYNGEE. The CDR3 consists of 16 residues. V lost 3 bases and J 0 bases, leaving 15 bases between the germline ends. As DNA, the CDR3 is TGTGCCAGCAGCGCGACAGCCAGACAGTACCAAGAGACCCAGTACTTC. Protein sequence: CASSATARQYQETQYF. The full variable domain, its missing parts supplied by reference TRBV9 and TRBJ2-5, is DSGVTQTPKHLITATGQRVTLRCSPRSGDLSVYWYQQSLDQGLQFLIQYYNGEERAKGNILERFSAQQFPDLHSELNLSSLELGDSALYFCASSATARQYQETQYFGPGTRLLVL.

J is TRBJ1-1 and V is TRBV7-9, with D hard to call. CDR3 size: 13 residues. The V gene's germline CDR1 is SEHNR and CDR2 FQNEAQ (reference sequence). Between the trimmed V and J ends, which lost 1 base and 1 base, there was a span of 4 bases. CDR3 loop: CASSLEPNTEAFF. For the CDR3, the DNA is TGTGCCAGCAGCTTAGAGCCGAACACTGAAGCTTTCTTT.

The rearrangement joins TRBV10-2 to TRBJ1-1, with 7 nucleotides matching TRBD1. The CDR3 covers 13 residues. Germline CDR1 reads WSHSY; CDR2 reads SAAADI. Trimming cost V 4 bases and J 4 bases; bases outside gene matches: 3. CDR3 sequence (DNA): TGCGCCAGCAGTGTTGCAGGGGGCACTGAAGCTTTCTTT. Encoded protein: CASSVAGGTEAFF.

The chain has TRBV7-6 and TRBJ1-1; D gene unclear. The CDR3 is 13 residues long. From germline, CDR1 is SGHVS and CDR2 FNYEAQ. V was shortened by 2 bases and J by 1 base, with 5 bases between the two germline ends. CDR3 protein: CASSLMSNTEAFF. CDR3 DNA: TGTGCCAGCAGCTTAATGTCGAACACTGAAGCTTTCTTT.

The chain employs TRBV21-1 and TRBJ2-6. TRBV21-1 is a recognized pseudogene. This CDR3 contains 17 residues. The DNA for the CDR3 is TGTGCCAGCAGCAAACGGGGGCGAGGGGCTGGGGCCAACGTCCTGACTTTC. It translates to CASSKRGRGAGANVLTF.

The V and J genes are TRBV7-8 and TRBJ1-1; D remains unclear. CDR1 is SGHVS, CDR2 FQNEAQ, per germline. This CDR3 is 16 amino acids long. V was cut by 0 bases and J by 3 bases, with 14 bases left in between. CDR3 residues: CASSLARGRTYTEAFF. CDR3 bases: TGTGCCAGCAGCTTAGCGAGAGGGAGAACTTACACTGAAGCTTTCTTT.

The chain uses TRBV2 and TRBJ2-7; 13 nucleotides align to TRBD2. The CDR3 is made up of 16 amino acids. J was trimmed by 3 bases and V by 6 bases; bases with no gene match: 8. Germline V gene lookup returns CDR1 SNHLY and CDR2 FYNNEI. The CDR3 is CASSKTSGGQHYEQYF. As DNA, the CDR3 is TGTGCCAGCAGCAAGACTAGCGGGGGGCAGCACTACGAGCAGTACTTC.

This clone was observed a handful of times. The chain employs TRBV7-9 and TRBJ1-2; TRBD1 aligns across 7 bases. The J segment lost 4 bases and the V segment lost 5 bases, leaving 7 bases of the junction unmatched. The CDR3 extends over 14 amino acids. CDR1 and CDR2 from the germline V gene are SEHNR and FQNEAQ (reference sequence). CDR3 region: CASSPDRWGYGYTF. The CDR3 DNA reads TGTGCCAGCAGCCCGGACAGGTGGGGCTATGGCTACACCTTC.

The chain combines TRBV18 with TRBJ2-2; no reliable D call. V lost 3 bases and J 0 bases, leaving 14 bases between the germline ends. The CDR3 covers 17 residues. Germline V lookup: CDR1 KGHSH, CDR2 LQKENI. The CDR3 reads CASSPPGWQPNTGELFF. The CDR3 bases are TGTGCCAGCTCACCGCCCGGTTGGCAGCCGAACACCGGGGAGCTGTTTTTT.

This chain connects TRBV5-1 to TRBJ2-7; D is ambiguous. This CDR3 is 13 amino acids long. V was shortened by 6 bases and J by 0 bases, with 10 bases between the two germline ends. Germline CDR1 and CDR2: SGHRS and YFSETQ. The CDR3 coding sequence is TGCGCCAGCACTCGGCCAGACTCCTACGAGCAGTACTTC. It specifies CASTRPDSYEQYF.